The rows below give T cell receptor beta chains drawn from one sample of a study of blood T cell repertoires in COVID-19. This table comes from immunoSEQ multiplex PCR, and its TCRdb copy is limited to in-frame clones, with some not included. The sample lists hundreds of thousands of clones, 85% occurring once. Sequenced material: peripheral blood. Receptors were obtained from a woman aged 45 to 65 with active or convalescent COVID-19. CDR3s include the opening cysteine and the closing phenylalanine or tryptophan. D genes are given only for firm matches. Only some rows state a clone size, as once, few, many or a class for expanded clones.

V gene	clone size	D gene	J gene	CDR3 DNA	CDR3 protein
TRBV11-2	.	.	TRBJ2-2	TGTGCCAGCAGCCGCGGTCTGATGGGAGTTAACACCGGGGAGCTGTTTTTT	CASSRGLMGVNTGELFF
TRBV9	.	.	TRBJ2-5	TGTGCCAGCAGCGTAGGGCGCGGGGATAATAGCCAAGAGACCCAGTACTTC	CASSVGRGDNSQETQYF
TRBV3-1/TRBV3-2	many	.	TRBJ2-7	TGTGCCAGCAGCGGTACCAGCGGGCAGACCTCCTACGAGCAGTACTTC	CASSGTSGQTSYEQYF
TRBV28	.	.	TRBJ1-2	TGTGCCAGCAGTTTAAGGGGAAGGGATGGCTACACCTTC	CASSLRGRDGYTF
TRBV30	.	.	TRBJ2-5	TGTGCCTGGAGTGTACAGGACAGATTGGAGACCCAGTACTTC	CAWSVQDRLETQYF
TRBV5-6	.	.	TRBJ1-5	TGTGCCAGCAGCCGCCAAACAGGAATTAGCAATCAGCCCCAGCATTTT	CASSRQTGISNQPQHF
TRBV19	.	.	TRBJ2-7	TGTGCCAGTAGCTCGGGAGCTTCCTACGAGCAGTACTTC	CASSSGASYEQYF
TRBV7-9	.	TRBD2	TRBJ2-7	TGTGCCAGCAGCAAATTCCTGACTAGCAGCGACGAGCAGTACTTC	CASSKFLTSSDEQYF
TRBV5-4	.	TRBD2	TRBJ2-3	TGTGCCAGCAGCGCGGCTCAGCGGGAGTCCGGAGATACGCAGTATTTT	CASSAAQRESGDTQYF
TRBV2	.	.	TRBJ1-2	TGTGCCAGCAGTGAAGCAGGGGGGGCGCGAGGCTACACCTTC	CASSEAGGARGYTF
TRBV6-5	.	.	TRBJ2-1	TGTGCCAGCACTGGGAGGTGGATCACCCTAGATGAGCAGTTCTTC	CASTGRWITLDEQFF
TRBV11-2	few	.	TRBJ1-3	TGTGCCAGCAGCCGGGGAGGGGGAGGACGAAACACCATATATTTT	CASSRGGGGRNTIYF
TRBV7-2	.	.	TRBJ1-6	TGTGCCAGCAGCTTAAGCCAGGGTGGGAATTCACCCCTCCACTTT	CASSLSQGGNSPLHF
TRBV7-9	.	.	TRBJ1-6	TGTGCCAGCAGCTTAGAACTTTCACCCCTCCACTTT	CASSLELSPLHF
TRBV5-4	few	TRBD2	TRBJ2-1	TGTGCCAGCACCACGAGCGGGAGCTCCTACAATGAGCAGTTCTTC	CASTTSGSSYNEQFF
TRBV2	many	.	TRBJ1-5	TGTGCCAGCAGTAAATGGGCAAATCAGCCCCAGCATTTT	CASSKWANQPQHF
TRBV24-1	.	TRBD2	TRBJ2-3	TGTGCCACCAGTGATTCAGGACTAGGAGCCACAGATACGCAGTATTTT	CATSDSGLGATDTQYF
TRBV28	.	.	TRBJ1-2	TGTGCCAGCCAGGACAGCCAGGTCTACACCTTC	CASQDSQVYTF
TRBV28	.	TRBD1	TRBJ2-1	TGTGCCAGCAGTAAGACAGGGGAGAGAGAGCAGTTCTTC	CASSKTGEREQFF
TRBV11-2	few	TRBD2	TRBJ2-7	TGTGCCAGCAGCCCATCGGCTAGCGGGATAGGCGAGCAGTACTTC	CASSPSASGIGEQYF
TRBV28	once	TRBD2	TRBJ2-1	TGTGCCAGCAGTTTGGTCGAGCGGGGGCCCTACAATGAGCAGTTCTTC	CASSLVERGPYNEQFF
TRBV15	.	.	TRBJ1-2	TGTGCCACCAGCAGAGGAGAGGGTATCGATACCTTTAACTATGGCTACACCTTC	CATSRGEGIDTFNYGYTF
TRBV4-2	.	.	TRBJ2-5	TGTGCCAGCAGCCAATTGGGGAGGGAGACCCAGTACTTC	CASSQLGRETQYF
TRBV14	.	.	TRBJ1-1	TGTGCCAGCAGCCAAGATGCCAGGATGAACACTGAAGCTTTCTTT	CASSQDARMNTEAFF
TRBV2	.	.	TRBJ2-2	TGTGCCATTTCACGGGTTGGGGAGCTGTTTTTT	CAISRVGELFF
TRBV11-3	.	TRBD2	TRBJ2-2	TGTGCCAGCAGCTTAGATACGGGAGGTGCCGGGGAGCTGTTTTTT	CASSLDTGGAGELFF
TRBV18	.	.	TRBJ2-7	TGTGCCAGCTCGGTGCAGAACTACGAGCAGTACTTC	CASSVQNYEQYF
TRBV29-1	.	TRBD2	TRBJ2-3	TGCAGCGTTCGGGGGGGGAAATCTAGCACAGATACGCAGTATTTT	CSVRGGKSSTDTQYF
TRBV23-1	once	TRBD2	TRBJ2-1	TGCGCCAGCAGTCAACCTAGAAAAAGCGGGAGGGGTACGCGGGATGAGCAGTTCTTC	CASSQPRKSGRGTRDEQFF
TRBV27	.	.	TRBJ1-4	TGTGCCAGCAGTTTATCCCCCGGAATAAGGGGCAATGAAAAACTGTTTTTT	CASSLSPGIRGNEKLFF
TRBV18	.	TRBD2	TRBJ2-7	TGTGCCAGCTCATTGCTGGGACTAGCGGACTCCTACGAGCAGTACTTC	CASSLLGLADSYEQYF
TRBV5-4	.	.	TRBJ1-6	TGTGCCAGCAGCTTGACGGGGACCTATAATTCACCCCTCCACTTT	CASSLTGTYNSPLHF
TRBV5-1	.	.	TRBJ2-7	TGCGCCAGCAGCGGGGGACTTGCAAGCTCCTACGAGCAGTACTTC	CASSGGLASSYEQYF
TRBV6-2/TRBV6-3	.	.	TRBJ2-3	TGTGCCAGCAGTTACAGTCCGGAGACAGATACGCAGTATTTT	CASSYSPETDTQYF
TRBV14	.	.	TRBJ2-5	TGTGCCAGCAGCCAACAGAGACGGACTATAGAGACCCAGTACTTC	CASSQQRRTIETQYF
TRBV5-1	.	.	TRBJ2-1	TGCGCCAGCAGCTTACAGGGTTCGGCTTACAATGAGCAGTTCTTC	CASSLQGSAYNEQFF
TRBV2	.	TRBD2	TRBJ2-7	TGTGCCAGCAAGGAGCACGACGCTTGGGGGGGTGACGAGCAGTACTTC	CASKEHDAWGGDEQYF
TRBV29-1	.	.	TRBJ1-5	TGCAGCGCTCGACAGGTTGGTCAGCCCCAGCATTTT	CSARQVGQPQHF
TRBV7-9	.	.	TRBJ2-5	TGTGCCAGCAGCCCACGGAGGATCCAAATCCAAGAGACCCAGTACTTC	CASSPRRIQIQETQYF
TRBV3-1/TRBV3-2	.	TRBD2	TRBJ2-1	TGTGCCAGCAGCATATACCCTAGCGGGGCCTACAATGAGCAGTTCTTC	CASSIYPSGAYNEQFF
TRBV28	.	.	TRBJ2-6	TGTGCCAGCACTCCGGACTTCTTCTCTGGGGCCAACGTCCTGACTTTC	CASTPDFFSGANVLTF
TRBV6-6	.	.	TRBJ2-7	TGTGCCAGCAGTTACCCAGGGGTAGGCTACGAGCAGTACTTC	CASSYPGVGYEQYF
TRBV6-1	once	TRBD2	TRBJ2-1	TGTGCCAGCAGTGCGATTAATAACCTAGCGGGAGGGCGGAATGAGCAGTTCTTC	CASSAINNLAGGRNEQFF